The rows below give T cell receptor beta chains drawn from one sample of a study of T cell responses to AZD1222 COVID-19 vaccine. This table comes from immunoSEQ multiplex PCR, and its TCRdb copy is limited to in-frame clones, with some not included. The sample contains over 120,000 clones, about 93% of which appear only once. The input for sequencing was peripheral blood, taken on day 0 of AZD1222 vaccination. These receptors were collected from an adult in good health. The CDR3 runs from the conserved cysteine through the conserved F or W. Fields, in order: V gene, D gene, clone size, J gene, CDR3 DNA, CDR3 protein. The D gene is left open where the match is weak. Clone size is given for some rows only: seen once, a few or many times, or a class if the clone is expanded.

TRBV11-2	NA	NA	TRBJ2-3	TGTGCCAGCAGCTTCCCTCTTGCGGCTAGCACAGATACGCAGTATTTT	CASSFPLAASTDTQYF
TRBV10-2	NA	NA	TRBJ2-7	TGCGCCAGCTCAACTTCCTCCTACGAGCAGTACTTC	CASSTSSYEQYF
TRBV30	NA	NA	TRBJ1-1	TGTGCCTGGAGTCCCCTTTTCGGGGGTGATACTGAAGCTTTCTTT	CAWSPLFGGDTEAFF
TRBV21-1	NA	NA	TRBJ2-5	TGTGCCAGCAGCAAGGTTAGGGCTAGCGGACACCAAGAGACCCAGTACTTC	CASSKVRASGHQETQYF
TRBV18	TRBD1	NA	TRBJ1-3	TGTGCCAGCTCACTCCGACAGGGCGTAACTGGAAACACCATATATTTT	CASSLRQGVTGNTIYF
TRBV16	TRBD1	NA	TRBJ2-2	TGTGCCAGCAGCCAATTGGACAGGGGGCTCCTGTTTTTT	CASSQLDRGLLFF
TRBV9	TRBD2	NA	TRBJ2-7	TGTGCCAGCAGCGTAGCTAGCGGTTTGTCCTACGAGCAGTACTTC	CASSVASGLSYEQYF
TRBV10-3	NA	NA	TRBJ1-4	TGTGCCATCAGGGGAACTAATGAAAAACTGTTTTTT	CAIRGTNEKLFF
TRBV4-1	TRBD1	NA	TRBJ2-7	TGCGCCAGCAGCCAAGGAGTTTTAAGACAGGGAATAAGGAACGAGCAGTACTTC	CASSQGVLRQGIRNEQYF
TRBV5-6	NA	NA	TRBJ1-2	TGTGCCAGCAGCGGGATTACAGGGTACGGCTACACCTTC	CASSGITGYGYTF
TRBV7-8	TRBD1	few	TRBJ2-2	TGTGCCAGCAGCTTCGGTTCCGGGACAGCGAACACCGGGGAGCTGTTTTTT	CASSFGSGTANTGELFF
TRBV25-1	TRBD2	NA	TRBJ2-5	TGTGCCAGCAGTGAATTCAGCCTAGCGGAACAAGAGACCCAGTACTTC	CASSEFSLAEQETQYF
TRBV7-9	TRBD1	NA	TRBJ2-7	TGTGCCAGCAGCTTACGGGACAGGGGAGCCTACGAGCAGTACTTC	CASSLRDRGAYEQYF
TRBV12-3/TRBV12-4	NA	NA	TRBJ1-3	TGTGCCAGCAGTTTGTCAGGGGAAAACACCATATATTTT	CASSLSGENTIYF
TRBV11-2	TRBD1	NA	TRBJ1-2	TGTGCCAGCAGCTTAAACCCGGAGGGACAGAAAAACTTC	CASSLNPEGQKNF
TRBV24-1	TRBD1	NA	TRBJ1-1	TGTGCCACCAGAGGACAGGTGAACACTGAAGCTTTCTTT	CATRGQVNTEAFF
TRBV2	NA	NA	TRBJ1-2	TGTGCCAGCACCAAACTTCGGCCGCCCAGCTATGGCTACACCTTC	CASTKLRPPSYGYTF
TRBV29-1	TRBD1	NA	TRBJ1-1	TGCAGCGTAAGACAGGGGTTGAACACTGAAGCTTTCTTT	CSVRQGLNTEAFF
TRBV30	TRBD1	NA	TRBJ1-6	TGTGCCTGGAGTTCCACCGGGACAGGGGTTTCACCCCTCCACTTT	CAWSSTGTGVSPLHF